These T cell receptor beta chains were read from a single sample in a study of shared clonotypes between healthy human individuals. Sequencing was performed with immunoSEQ multiplex PCR; in TCRdb, only in-frame clones are kept and a portion is missing. The sample has about 1.5 million clones, approximately 98% seen once. The specimen was naive CD4+ T cells sorted from blood. The origin of the receptors is a man aged 25-45 years in good health. Both conserved end residues are part of each CDR3. The order of the fields is V gene, clone size, D gene, J gene, CDR3 DNA, CDR3 protein. A D gene is named only where the DNA matches it firmly. Clone size, where shown, is once, few, many, or a class for clones that have expanded.

>TRBV5-5|.|.|TRBJ1-2
TGTGCCAGCAGCTTGGAAAGGAAGAACACCTTC
CASSLERKNTF
>TRBV28|.|.|TRBJ1-1
TGTGCCAGCAGTTTAGGGGGGCGAGTCACTGAAGCTTTCTTT
CASSLGGRVTEAFF
>TRBV4-2|.|.|TRBJ1-5
TGTGCCAGCAGCGAAACAGGATATGGCAATCAGCCCCAGCATTTT
CASSETGYGNQPQHF
>TRBV15|.|.|TRBJ1-1
TGTGCCACCAGCAGGCTGCATGGGGAAGTAGCTTTCTTT
CATSRLHGEVAFF
>TRBV7-9|.|.|TRBJ1-3
TGTGCCAGCAGCCCCCGGGGGGCGCCTGGGGGAAACACCATATATTTT
CASSPRGAPGGNTIYF
>TRBV28|.|TRBD1|TRBJ2-4
TGTGCCAGCAGTGGGACAGGGGGTCTAGCCAAAAACATTCAGTACTTC
CASSGTGGLAKNIQYF
>TRBV30|.|.|TRBJ2-1
TGTGCCTGGAGTGCCAACCTGGGGGAGCAGTTCTTC
CAWSANLGEQFF
>TRBV4-1|.|TRBD2|TRBJ2-2
TGCGCCAGCAGCCAAGAATCAACGGGAGGTAGCACCGGGGAGCTGTTTTTT
CASSQESTGGSTGELFF
>TRBV10-1|.|.|TRBJ2-3
TGCGCCAGCAGTGCTGGTTCAGATACGCAGTATTTT
CASSAGSDTQYF
>TRBV6-5|.|.|TRBJ2-3
TGTGCCAGCAGTTACGGGACATCGTCAGATACGCAGTATTTT
CASSYGTSSDTQYF
>TRBV2|once|.|TRBJ1-1
TGTGCCAGCAGTGAGGAAAGGTACACTGAAGCTTTCTTT
CASSEERYTEAFF